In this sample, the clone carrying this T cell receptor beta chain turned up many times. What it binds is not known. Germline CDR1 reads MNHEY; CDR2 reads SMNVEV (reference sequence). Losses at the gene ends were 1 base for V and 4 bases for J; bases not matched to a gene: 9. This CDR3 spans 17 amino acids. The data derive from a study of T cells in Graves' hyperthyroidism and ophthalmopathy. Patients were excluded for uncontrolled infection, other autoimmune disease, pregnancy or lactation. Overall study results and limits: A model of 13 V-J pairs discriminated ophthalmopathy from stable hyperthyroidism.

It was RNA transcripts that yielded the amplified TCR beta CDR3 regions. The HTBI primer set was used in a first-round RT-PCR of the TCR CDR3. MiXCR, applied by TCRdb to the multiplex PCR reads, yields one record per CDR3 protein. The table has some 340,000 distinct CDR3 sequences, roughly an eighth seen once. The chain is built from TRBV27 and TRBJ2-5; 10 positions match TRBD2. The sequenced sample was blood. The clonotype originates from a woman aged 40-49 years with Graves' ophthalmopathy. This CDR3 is CASSLFPSGRASETQYF. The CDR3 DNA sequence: TGTGCCAGCAGTTTATTCCCCAGCGGGAGGGCCTCAGAGACCCAGTACTTC.